This TCR beta chain originates from a study of cytomegalovirus exposure and HLA in healthy donors. Sequencing was performed with immunoSEQ multiplex PCR; in TCRdb, only in-frame clones are kept and a portion is missing. The sample comprises tens of thousands of clones, 94% of which are singletons, and approximately 2.1% rests with the top ten. Points on this clone: What it binds is unknown.

Whole-study findings and limits: For cytomegalovirus status, the classifier reportedly gave diagnoses with high specificity and sensitivity.

CDR1 SQVTM and CDR2 ANQGSEA come from the germline V gene. The CDR3 is 13 residues long. V shed 6 bases, J shed 7 bases, and the junction held 9 bases outside the gene matches. This sequence was found in a woman aged 18-35 years in good health and CMV-seronegative. The chain carries TRBV29-1 and TRBJ1-1; TRBD1 aligns across 9 bases. The sequencing sample was made of PBMCs. CDR3 nucleotide sequence: TGCAGCGTGGGGGGAACAGGGGGCTATGAAGCTTTCTTT. This encodes CSVGGTGGYEAFF.